Listed below are T cell receptor beta chains from one sample, sequenced in a study of T-cell memory formation after mild COVID-19. In TCRdb, the 5' RACE reads were re-called with MiXCR into one record per CDR3 protein. The sample consists of under 650,000 distinct CDR3 sequences, under 20% of them appearing once. Sequencing was done on a sample of PBMCs or a T cell subset sorted from them (not recorded which). The receptors come from an adult woman who had mild COVID-19 (a few samples of this study predate the infection). Cell type and time point are not known. CDR3s include the opening cysteine and the closing phenylalanine or tryptophan. Each record gives: clone size, D gene, V gene, J gene, CDR3 DNA, CDR3 protein. A D gene is named only where the DNA matches it firmly. Clone size is shown for a subset of rows, as once, few, many or a class of expanded clone.

few	NA	TRBV5-5	TRBJ2-1	TGTGCCAGCAGCTGGGGGTACCACACGATTTCCTACAATGAGCAGTTCTTC	CASSWGYHTISYNEQFF
once	NA	TRBV12-5	TRBJ2-7	TGTGCTAGTGGCTCCATTTACGAGCAGTACTTC	CASGSIYEQYF
few	NA	TRBV29-1	TRBJ2-5	TGCAGCGTTGAACCCAGGCTACTAGGAGAGACCCAGTACTTC	CSVEPRLLGETQYF
few	NA	TRBV5-1	TRBJ2-7	TGCGCCAGCAGCTTGGCCGTGGGGGAGAATCAGTACTTC	CASSLAVGENQYF
once	TRBD2	TRBV7-9	TRBJ2-3	TGTGCCAGCAGCTTAAGGCTTTGGCGGGGGAGCACAGATACGCAGTATTTT	CASSLRLWRGSTDTQYF
NA	NA	TRBV18	TRBJ2-3	TGTGCCAGCTCACCCGCGGTACAAGATACGCAGTATTTT	CASSPAVQDTQYF
many	NA	TRBV12-3/TRBV12-4	TRBJ2-2	TGTGCCAGCACCCTAACTGGCACCGGGGAGCTGTTTTTT	CASTLTGTGELFF
NA	NA	TRBV10-3	TRBJ2-7	TGTGCCATCAGTGAGTCGGTGGGGTTCAACTACGAGCAGTACTTC	CAISESVGFNYEQYF
NA	NA	TRBV9	TRBJ1-2	TGTGCCAGCAGCGTAGGGGGTTCCCGCGTGGGCTACACCTTC	CASSVGGSRVGYTF
few	NA	TRBV7-8	TRBJ1-2	TGTGCCAGCAGCTTATACGCACAGGGTTTTAACTATGGCTACACCTTC	CASSLYAQGFNYGYTF
few	NA	TRBV6-5	TRBJ1-6	TGTGCCAGCAGTTACGAGGGCGGAAATTCACCCCTCCACTTT	CASSYEGGNSPLHF
many	TRBD1	TRBV5-1	TRBJ2-2	TGCGCCAGCAGCTTGTTGACAGGGACCGGGGAGCTGTTTTTT	CASSLLTGTGELFF
NA	TRBD2	TRBV6-5	TRBJ2-2	TGTGCCAGCAGTTACAGCGCGGGAGTGGCTACCGGGGAGCTGTTTTTT	CASSYSAGVATGELFF
NA	NA	TRBV7-9	TRBJ1-5	TGTGCCAGCAGCCCCGAACCGGACGGAAGCAATCAGCCCCAGCATTTT	CASSPEPDGSNQPQHF
NA	NA	TRBV5-4	TRBJ2-7	TGTGCCAGCAGCCACCGGGTGGGGTCCAGGCCCATCCCCTACGAGCAGTACTTC	CASSHRVGSRPIPYEQYF
few	TRBD2	TRBV25-1	TRBJ2-3	TGTGCCAGCAGCCCGTACGAGGGAGGGGAAGATACGCAGTATTTT	CASSPYEGGEDTQYF
NA	TRBD2	TRBV5-1	TRBJ2-3	TGCGCCAGCAGCTTGAATATACAAGCGGGGAGCACAGATACGCAGTATTTT	CASSLNIQAGSTDTQYF
NA	TRBD2	TRBV27	TRBJ2-7	TGTGCCAGCAGTTTAACGGGGAGGGCCACCTACGAGCAGTACTTC	CASSLTGRATYEQYF
few	TRBD2	TRBV27	TRBJ2-1	TGTGCCAGCAGATCGAGGGGACTAGCGGGAGTGGGCGCCTACAATGAGCAGTTCTTC	CASRSRGLAGVGAYNEQFF
few	TRBD1	TRBV6-5	TRBJ2-7	TGTGCCAGCAGTTACTCGGTGGACAGGGGGCGCGTAAAGGGGGTCTACGAGCAGTACTTC	CASSYSVDRGRVKGVYEQYF
NA	NA	TRBV5-4	TRBJ1-2	TGTGCCAGCAGCTTGTTCCAGGGATCCTATGGCTACACCTTC	CASSLFQGSYGYTF
few	NA	TRBV18	TRBJ2-7	TGTGCCAGCTCACCCGATGTTCCCCGGTATAACTCCTCCTACGAGCAGTACTTC	CASSPDVPRYNSSYEQYF
NA	NA	TRBV6-2/TRBV6-3	TRBJ1-5	TGTGCCAGCAGCCAGACGGCCGGAGGGAGGCAGCCCCAGCATTTT	CASSQTAGGRQPQHF
few	NA	TRBV12-3/TRBV12-4	TRBJ2-3	TGTGCCAGCAGTTTCGGCGAAGGGGGGTACACAGATACGCAGTATTTT	CASSFGEGGYTDTQYF
NA	TRBD2	TRBV2	TRBJ2-2	TGTGCCAGCCTACTAGCGGAGTGGAACACCGGGGAGCTGTTTTTT	CASLLAEWNTGELFF
NA	NA	TRBV5-1	TRBJ1-3	TGCGCCAGCAGCTTGAGGCTTGGGGACACCATATATTTT	CASSLRLGDTIYF
NA	TRBD2	TRBV6-1	TRBJ2-1	TGTGCCAGCAGTGAAGGGACTAGCGTGAGCAATGAGCAGTTCTTC	CASSEGTSVSNEQFF
NA	TRBD2	TRBV29-1	TRBJ2-3	TGCAGCGGAGTCCGGGGGGGCGGGGGCACAGATACGCAGTATTTT	CSGVRGGGGTDTQYF
few	TRBD1	TRBV24-1	TRBJ2-1	TGTGCCACCCGAGCAAGTTGGACAGGGGAGAATGAGCAGTTCTTC	CATRASWTGENEQFF
NA	TRBD2	TRBV7-3	TRBJ2-1	TGTGCCAGCAGCTTAAGGAGCGGGGGGGTTTACAATGAGCAGTTCTTC	CASSLRSGGVYNEQFF
few	NA	TRBV7-2	TRBJ2-1	TGTGCCAGCAGCTTAATTTTAGGGGTCCGTTCCTACAATGAGCAGTTCTTC	CASSLILGVRSYNEQFF
few	NA	TRBV20-1	TRBJ1-5	TGCAGTGCTAGAGATCTTGCAGGGAGTCAGCCCCAGCATTTT	CSARDLAGSQPQHF
NA	NA	TRBV5-1	TRBJ2-3	TGCGCCAGCAGCCCCGACCAGTACGCGTACACAGATACGCAGTATTTT	CASSPDQYAYTDTQYF
NA	TRBD2	TRBV9	TRBJ2-5	TGTGCCAGCAGCGTAGGGGGGGGATACCAAGAGACCCAGTACTTC	CASSVGGGYQETQYF
many	TRBD1	TRBV4-1	TRBJ1-2	TGCGCCAGCAGCCCTGTCGGCAGGGGGGACTATGGCTACACCTTC	CASSPVGRGDYGYTF
NA	NA	TRBV4-1	TRBJ1-1	TGCGCCAGCAGCGAGGGGCACACTGAAGCTTTCTTT	CASSEGHTEAFF
NA	TRBD2	TRBV12-3/TRBV12-4	TRBJ2-1	TGTGCCAGCAGTATTAGCGGGTACTACAATGAGCAGTTCTTC	CASSISGYYNEQFF
NA	NA	TRBV4-2	TRBJ1-1	TGTGCCAGCAGCCAAGATGGTGGGGGGCTGAACACTGAAGCTTTCTTT	CASSQDGGGLNTEAFF
NA	NA	TRBV20-1	TRBJ1-3	TGCAGTGCTAGAGATACATCTGGAAACACCATATATTTT	CSARDTSGNTIYF
NA	NA	TRBV10-3	TRBJ2-5	TGTGCCATCAGTGAGTCCCAGGGTTGGGAGACCCAGTACTTC	CAISESQGWETQYF
NA	TRBD1	TRBV12-3/TRBV12-4	TRBJ1-2	TGTGCCAGCAGTCCAAACAGGGGAGGAGGCTATGGCTACACCTTC	CASSPNRGGGYGYTF
few	NA	TRBV7-9	TRBJ2-5	TGTGCCAGCAGCTTATTACCGGGGCAGACCCAGTACTTC	CASSLLPGQTQYF
NA	NA	TRBV20-1	TRBJ1-2	TGCAGTGCTAGAGATCCGGAAAGGGCTAGAGGCTACACCTTC	CSARDPERARGYTF
NA	NA	TRBV27	TRBJ1-4	TGTGCCAGCAAGAGTTTGGTTGGAGTGGAACTGTTTTTT	CASKSLVGVELFF
few	NA	TRBV5-1	TRBJ2-5	TGCGCCAGCAGCTTGGGGTTTAACTCGGAGGAGACCCAGTACTTC	CASSLGFNSEETQYF
few	TRBD1	TRBV10-3	TRBJ1-1	TGTGCCATCAATAGCGGGACAGTCGCGAACACTGAAGCTTTCTTT	CAINSGTVANTEAFF
many	NA	TRBV14	TRBJ1-1	TGTGCCAGCAGCCAGGGAGGGACCTTATGGGGCACTGAAGCTTTCTTT	CASSQGGTLWGTEAFF
few	TRBD2	TRBV24-1	TRBJ2-1	TGTGCCACCAGTGATCCTAGCGGGGGGTCCCTTAGCAATGAGCAGTTCTTC	CATSDPSGGSLSNEQFF
few	NA	TRBV10-3	TRBJ1-2	TGTGCCATCAGTAACGGACAGATAAGGGGCTACACCTTC	CAISNGQIRGYTF
NA	NA	TRBV9	TRBJ2-1	TGTGCCAGCAGCGTACACCGGAGCTCCTACAATGAGCAGTTCTTC	CASSVHRSSYNEQFF
few	TRBD1	TRBV12-3/TRBV12-4	TRBJ1-6	TGTGCCAGCACCTCCGACAGGGTTGGTTCACCCCTCCACTTT	CASTSDRVGSPLHF
NA	NA	TRBV6-1	TRBJ1-5	TGTGCCAGCCAAAACCCGACAGCGTATAGCAATCAGCCCCAGCATTTT	CASQNPTAYSNQPQHF
NA	TRBD1	TRBV9	TRBJ1-1	TGTGCCAGCAGCCCCCACCTACAGGGGGTAGGGTACACTGAAGCTTTCTTT	CASSPHLQGVGYTEAFF
few	NA	TRBV6-2/TRBV6-3	TRBJ2-5	TGTGCCAGCATCCACGCGCCGGACCGGTACCAAGAGACCCAGTACTTC	CASIHAPDRYQETQYF
NA	TRBD1	TRBV18	TRBJ1-1	TGTGCCAGCTCACCCCTCGACAGGGTGAACACTGAAGCTTTCTTT	CASSPLDRVNTEAFF